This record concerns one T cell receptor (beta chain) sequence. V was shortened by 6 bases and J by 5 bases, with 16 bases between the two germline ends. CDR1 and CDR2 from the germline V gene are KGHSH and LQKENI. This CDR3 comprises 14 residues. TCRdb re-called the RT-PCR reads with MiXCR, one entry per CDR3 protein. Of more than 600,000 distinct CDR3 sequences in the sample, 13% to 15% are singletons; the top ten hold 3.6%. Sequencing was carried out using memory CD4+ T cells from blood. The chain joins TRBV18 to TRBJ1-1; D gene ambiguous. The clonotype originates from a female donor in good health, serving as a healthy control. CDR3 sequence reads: CASSMPGVGTEAFF. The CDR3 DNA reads TGTGCCAGCTCGATGCCCGGGGTCGGGACTGAAGCTTTCTTT.